The 25 T cell receptor beta chains given below trace back to one sample, sequenced in a study of cytomegalovirus exposure and HLA in healthy donors. PCR involved 60 Vbeta and 13 Jbeta primers. Libraries were prepared by immunoSEQ multiplex PCR; TCRdb keeps only in-frame clonotypes and omits some of them. The sample holds about 120,000 clones, 60% to 85% seen once. Sequencing used PBMCs. Receptors originate from a woman younger than 45 in good health and CMV-seropositive.

The chain couples TRBV4-3 to TRBJ2-4, with TRBD2 identical over 8 bases. The CDR3 totals 15 residues. V was clipped by 3 bases and J by 7 bases; unmatched bases: 8. Germline assignment: CDR1 LGHNA and CDR2 YSLEER. CDR3 loop: CASSHNSGASNIQYF. As DNA, the CDR3 is TGCGCCAGCAGCCATAATAGCGGGGCGTCGAACATTCAGTACTTC.

The genes are TRBV5-4 and TRBJ2-1, with D perhaps TRBD1 (5 bases). The CDR3 has 16 residues. In germline, CDR1 is SGHNT, CDR2 YYREEE (reference sequence). Trimming took 2 bases from V and 4 from J, leaving 16 bases between them. This CDR3 reads CASSFGVLGQYNEQFF. Here the CDR3 DNA reads TGTGCCAGCAGCTTTGGGGTGCTGGGGCAATACAATGAGCAGTTCTTC.

CDR3 coding DNA: TGTGCCAGCAGCTTAGACAGGGGGTGGGAGACCCAGTACTTC. Amino acid sequence: CASSLDRGWETQYF. The chain couples TRBV5-4 to TRBJ2-5; 9 bases match TRBD1. CDR3 length: 14 amino acids. Looked up from germline, CDR1 is SGHNT and CDR2 is YYREEE (reference sequence). V was clipped by 2 bases and J by 5 bases; unmatched bases: 4. The entire variable domain, with the rest obtained from reference TRBV5-4 and TRBJ2-5, is as follows: ETGVTQSPTHLIKTRGQQVTLRCSSQSGHNTVSWYQQALGQGPQFIFQYYREEENGRGNFPPRFSGLQFPNYSSELNVNALELDDSALYLCASSLDRGWETQYFGPGTRLLVL.

This clone showed up just a few times. The V call is TRBV28, the J call TRBJ1-2; D remains ambiguous. The germline V gene has CDR1 MDHEN and CDR2 SYDVKM. V lost 7 bases and J lost 3, with 18 bases in between. The CDR3 runs 15 residues. CDR3 nucleotide sequence: TGTGCCAGCATTCTTAGTGGGCCCCTGCACTATGGCTACACCTTC. The encoded protein is CASILSGPLHYGYTF.

This clone was observed a few times. V gene TRBV28 combines with J gene TRBJ1-3; TRBD1 matches at 9 bases. V lost 6 bases, J lost 4 bases, and 10 bases stayed unmatched. This CDR3 has 16 amino acids. Germline lookup yields CDR1 MDHEN and CDR2 SYDVKM. The CDR3 DNA follows: TGTGCCAGCAGACGGACAGGGGTTTCGGGAGGAAACACCATATATTTT. Translation: CASRRTGVSGGNTIYF.

The chain links TRBV5-6 to TRBJ2-7, with D unresolved. Germline loops: CDR1 SGHDT, CDR2 YYEEEE. Trimming removed 3 bases from V and 1 base from J, with 8 bases in between. CDR3 length: 13 amino acids. The CDR3 nucleotides read TGTGCCAGCAGCTCGGGTACTTCCTACGAGCAGTACTTC. Residues: CASSSGTSYEQYF.

The chain joins TRBV5-6 to TRBJ2-5; the D gene is possibly TRBD2 (6 bases). The CDR3 length is 13 residues. With 4 bases removed from V and 7 bases from J, the gap between germline ends came to 14 bases. CDR1 and CDR2 (germline): SGHDT, YYEEEE. The chain's CDR3 is CASSTGGRGTQYF. In DNA form, the CDR3 reads TGTGCCAGCAGCACCGGGGGTCGCGGGACCCAGTACTTC.

This chain joins TRBV7-3 and TRBJ2-3; D is possibly TRBD2 (5 bases). Germline values: CDR1 SGHTA, CDR2 FQGTGA. This CDR3 is built from 15 residues. The V gene lost 2 bases and the J gene lost 0 bases, with 9 bases spanning the gap. The CDR3 DNA is TGTGCCAGCAGCTTACCGGGGAGTAGCACAGATACGCAGTATTTT. Amino acids: CASSLPGSSTDTQYF.

This rearrangement joins TRBV5-1 to TRBJ1-1; D is perhaps TRBD1 (5 bases). Deletions cut 4 bases from V and 4 bases from J, with 11 bases between. The CDR3 runs 13 residues. From germline, CDR1 is SGHRS and CDR2 YFSETQ. CDR3: CASSGPDSTEAFF. The CDR3 nucleotides read TGCGCCAGCAGCGGTCCTGACAGCACTGAAGCTTTCTTT.

The chain couples TRBV7-2 to TRBJ2-1; the D gene is possibly TRBD2 (5 bases). The germline V gene has CDR1 SGHTA and CDR2 FQGNSA. Trimming removed 4 bases at V and 10 bases at J, with 17 bases between. The CDR3 spans 14 residues. Here the CDR3 DNA reads TGTGCCAGCAGCTCCCCGGACCGTTCGGGGGAGCAGTTCTTC. This sequence encodes CASSSPDRSGEQFF.

The table lists this clone with a few counts. This sequence joins TRBV2 and TRBJ2-1; 12 bases agree with TRBD2. This CDR3 has 14 residues. J lost 9 bases, V lost 6 bases, and 6 bases had no gene match. Germline V gene data show CDR1 as SNHLY and CDR2 as FYNNEI. As DNA, the CDR3 is TGTGCCAGCAGCCGGACTAGCGGGGACATTGAGCAGTTCTTC. Protein sequence: CASSRTSGDIEQFF.

This chain uses TRBV7-6 with TRBJ2-7; D not resolved. Trimming pared 5 bases from V and 6 bases from J, leaving 11 bases between. The CDR3 runs 12 residues. From germline, CDR1 is SGHVS and CDR2 FNYEAQ. The CDR3 DNA follows: TGTGCCAGCAGCCCCATGCGAGGCGAGCAGTACTTC. Its translation: CASSPMRGEQYF.

V is TRBV7-2 and J is TRBJ2-7, with D possibly being TRBD1 (5 bases). Germline values: CDR1 SGHTA, CDR2 FQGNSA. The CDR3 consists of 14 residues. V gave up 1 base and J gave up 2 bases, with 9 bases separating them. The CDR3 protein is CASSLGSGPYEQYF. The CDR3 DNA reads TGTGCCAGCAGCTTAGGTTCAGGGCCCTACGAGCAGTACTTC.

The J gene is TRBJ2-7, the V gene TRBV5-8, with D tentatively TRBD1 (6 bases). With 0 bases removed from V and 7 bases from J, the gap between germline ends came to 11 bases. The CDR3 is 13 amino acids. CDR1 SGHTS and CDR2 YDEGEE come from the germline V gene. The CDR3: CASSLAPRGEQYF. In DNA form, the CDR3 reads TGTGCCAGCAGCTTGGCCCCCAGGGGAGAGCAGTACTTC. Full variable domain (remainder filled in from reference TRBV5-8 and TRBJ2-7): EAGVTQSPTHLIKTRGQQATLRCSPISGHTSVYWYQQALGLGLQFLLWYDEGEERNRGNFPPRFSGRQFPNYSSELNVNALELEDSALYLCASSLAPRGEQYFGPGTRLTVT.

Comments on this clone: Different DNA sequences within this sample yield the same CDR3. V is TRBV7-2 and J is TRBJ1-5; no firm D call. In germline, CDR1 is SGHTA, CDR2 FQGNSA. This CDR3 has 15 residues. V was shortened by 1 base and J by 1 base, with 8 bases between the two germline ends. The CDR3 reads CASSLGGKSNQPQHF. Here the CDR3 DNA reads TGTGCCAGCAGCTTAGGAGGGAAGAGCAATCAGCCCCAGCATTTT.

The chain links TRBV19 to TRBJ1-2; D not resolved. With 4 bases removed from V and 4 bases from J, the gap between germline ends came to 10 bases. From germline, CDR1 is LNHDA and CDR2 SQIVND (reference sequence). The CDR3 runs 13 residues. The CDR3 loop reads CASSTAGSYGYTF. The CDR3 coding sequence is TGTGCCAGTAGTACGGCCGGGAGCTATGGCTACACCTTC.

The chain is built from TRBV4-1 and TRBJ1-1; D perhaps matches TRBD1 (6 bases). The V end lost 1 base, the J end lost 2 bases, and 8 bases lay between the germline ends. This CDR3 has 14 amino acids. Germline CDR1 reads MGHRA; CDR2 reads YSYEKL. CDR3 loop: CASSQGQVNTEAFF. The DNA for the CDR3 is TGCGCCAGCAGCCAAGGACAGGTAAACACTGAAGCTTTCTTT.

This chain connects TRBV7-6 to TRBJ2-1; TRBD1 agrees at 9 bases. Unmatched junction bases numbered 8, after V lost 3 bases and J lost 8 bases. Per germline, CDR1 SGHVS and CDR2 FNYEAQ. The CDR3 is 15 amino acids. The CDR3 here is CASSFSDRGLDEQFF. The CDR3 region has the DNA TGTGCCAGCAGCTTTTCGGACAGGGGATTAGATGAGCAGTTCTTC.

The J gene is TRBJ2-3, the V gene TRBV6-5; no firm D call. The ends were cut back, 6 bases at V and 5 bases at J, with 12 bases in the middle. Germline V gene sequence: CDR1 MNHEY, CDR2 SVGAGI. This CDR3 has 13 amino acids. DNA for the CDR3: TGTGCCAGCAGCCTAGGCTCCCAAGATACGCAGTATTTT. It is translated as CASSLGSQDTQYF.

This clone has more than one count but fewer than ten. The rearrangement uses TRBV11-1 and TRBJ1-6; 8 nucleotides agree with TRBD1. Germline-derived CDR1 and CDR2 are SGHAT and FQDESV (reference sequence). After removal of 4 bases from V and 6 bases from J, the junction contained 2 bases not matched to a gene. The CDR3 length is 14 residues. CDR3 sequence reads: CASSSGQANSPLHF. CDR3 in DNA: TGTGCCAGCAGCTCGGGACAGGCTAATTCACCCCTCCACTTT.

This clone was seen more than once but under ten times. The V and J genes are TRBV4-2 and TRBJ2-5; TRBD2 matches 8 bases. Germline V CDR1 and CDR2: LGHNA, YNFKEQ. J lost 5 bases, V lost 4 bases, and 12 bases had no gene match. CDR3 size: 16 residues. The CDR3: CASSPGGSGAGETQYF. The CDR3 nucleotides read TGTGCCAGCAGCCCCGGGGGTAGCGGGGCCGGGGAGACCCAGTACTTC.

In its sample, this clone was seen once. The CDR3 protein is CASSSAGLAASLQFF. CDR3 DNA sequence: TGTGCCAGCAGTTCCGCCGGACTAGCGGCCTCCCTTCAGTTCTTC. This chain uses TRBV28 with TRBJ2-1; 10 nucleotides agree with TRBD2. Trimming removed 4 bases from V and 13 bases from J; junction bases left unmatched: 13. This CDR3 is 15 amino acids long. Germline CDR1 MDHEN, CDR2 SYDVKM.

CDR3 loop: CAIRGSSGANVLTF. The CDR3 coding sequence is TGTGCCATCAGGGGGAGCTCTGGGGCCAACGTCCTGACTTTC. The gene calls are TRBV10-3 and TRBJ2-6, with a possible D match to TRBD2 (5 bases). This CDR3 is built from 14 residues. The V and J ends lost 6 bases and 0 bases respectively, with 6 bases between them. CDR1 and CDR2 from the germline V gene are ENHRY and SYGVKD.

The gene calls are TRBV12-5 and TRBJ2-1; 10 bases match TRBD2. The CDR3 consists of 16 residues. The J segment lost 5 bases and the V segment lost 1 base, leaving 5 bases of the junction unmatched. The germline gives CDR1 LGHNT, CDR2 FRNRAP. CDR3 amino acids: CASGLDSGGPHNEQFF. CDR3 DNA sequence: TGTGCTAGTGGTTTGGATAGCGGGGGGCCCCACAATGAGCAGTTCTTC.

The V and J genes are TRBV9 and TRBJ1-5, with D unresolved. Trimming removed 0 bases from V and 7 bases from J, with 11 bases in between. Germline lookup yields CDR1 SGDLS and CDR2 YYNGEE. The CDR3 loop spans 14 amino acids. The CDR3 protein is CASSVGQAQQPQHF. For the CDR3, the DNA is TGTGCCAGCAGCGTAGGGCAGGCTCAACAGCCCCAGCATTTT.